This T cell receptor beta chain was observed in a study of blood T cell repertoires in COVID-19. Study overall: Samples came from the United States, Italy and Spain, spanning acute and convalescent COVID-19. PBMCs, B-cell-depleted T cells, or T cells provided the cDNA or gDNA that made up the material.

Original processing methods: Amplification from reference gene primers served as the basis for estimated nucleated cell counts. Method: immunoSEQ multiplex PCR; TCRdb's copy keeps in-frame clones and lacks some. That table furnishes V, J and clone size, whereas the DNA furnished D and trimming. This sample has 100,000 to 150,000 clones, with roughly 83% found just once. This CDR3 has 15 amino acids. Trimming removed 4 bases from V and 11 bases from J; junction bases left unmatched: 16. Per the germline V gene, CDR1 is SGDLS and CDR2 is YYNGEE. The J gene is TRBJ1-1, the V gene TRBV9, with 8 bases matching TRBD1. Sequenced sample: peripheral blood. This sequence originates from a man in his forties or fifties with active or convalescent COVID-19. This chain's CDR3 is CASSPDGTGRTGAFF. The CDR3 nucleotides read TGTGCCAGCAGCCCAGATGGGACAGGCCGTACTGGGGCTTTCTTT.